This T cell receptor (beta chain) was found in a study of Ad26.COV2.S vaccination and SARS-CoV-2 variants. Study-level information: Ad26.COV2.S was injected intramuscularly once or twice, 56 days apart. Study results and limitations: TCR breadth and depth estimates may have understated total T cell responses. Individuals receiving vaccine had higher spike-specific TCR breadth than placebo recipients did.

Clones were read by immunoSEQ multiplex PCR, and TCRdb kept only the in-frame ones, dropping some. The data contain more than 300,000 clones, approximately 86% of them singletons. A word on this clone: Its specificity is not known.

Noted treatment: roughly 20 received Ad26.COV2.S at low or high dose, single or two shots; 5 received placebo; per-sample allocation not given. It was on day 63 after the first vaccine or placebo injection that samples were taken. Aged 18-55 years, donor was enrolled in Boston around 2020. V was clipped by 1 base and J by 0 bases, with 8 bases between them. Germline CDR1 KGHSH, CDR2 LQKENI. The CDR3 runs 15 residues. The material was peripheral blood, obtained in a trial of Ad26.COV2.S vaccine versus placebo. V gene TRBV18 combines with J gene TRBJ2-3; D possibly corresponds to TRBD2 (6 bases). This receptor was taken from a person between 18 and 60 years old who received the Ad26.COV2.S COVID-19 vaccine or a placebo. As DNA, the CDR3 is TGTGCCAGCTCACCACTAGCGGCTAGCACAGATACGCAGTATTTT. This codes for CASSPLAASTDTQYF.